This T cell receptor beta chain was obtained from a study of blood T cell repertoires in COVID-19. The overall study: Acute and convalescent COVID-19 specimens originated in the United States, Italy and Spain.

Germline CDR1 reads SGHAT; CDR2 reads FQNNGV. The CDR3 loop spans 15 amino acids. Trimming stripped 1 base from V and 0 bases from J, with 9 bases between. Patients in Seattle were enrolled during active infection, then followed longitudinally. Under the authors' procedure: By means of reference gene primer amplification, nucleated cell counts were estimated. Clones were sequenced by immunoSEQ multiplex PCR, and TCRdb holds only the in-frame ones, with some missing. From that table come the V and J calls and clone size; the DNA was used to work out D and trimming. The data show 200,000 to 300,000 clones, more than 85% seen once.

Sequenced material: peripheral blood. The chain is built from TRBV11-2 and TRBJ1-1; unclear D gene. The receptor was isolated from a person between 18 and 35 years old with COVID-19, enrolled during active disease. The CDR3 DNA reads as TGTGCCAGCAGCTTAGGGTTGGGAGTGAACACTGAAGCTTTCTTT. Protein sequence: CASSLGLGVNTEAFF.